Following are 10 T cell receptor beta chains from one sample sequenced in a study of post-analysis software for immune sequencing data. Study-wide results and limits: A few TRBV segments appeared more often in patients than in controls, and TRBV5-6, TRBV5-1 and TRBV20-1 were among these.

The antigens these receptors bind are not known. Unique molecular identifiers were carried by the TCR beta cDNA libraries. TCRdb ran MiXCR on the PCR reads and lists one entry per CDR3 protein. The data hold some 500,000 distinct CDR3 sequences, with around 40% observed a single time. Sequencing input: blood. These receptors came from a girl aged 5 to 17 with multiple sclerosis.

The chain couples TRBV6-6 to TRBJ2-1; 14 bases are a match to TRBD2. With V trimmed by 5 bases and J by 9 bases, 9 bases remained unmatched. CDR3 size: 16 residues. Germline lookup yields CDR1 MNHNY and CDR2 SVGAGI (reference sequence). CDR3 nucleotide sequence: TGTGCCAGCAGTACAGGGACTAGCGGGAGACGGGGTGAGCAGTTCTTC. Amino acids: CASSTGTSGRRGEQFF.

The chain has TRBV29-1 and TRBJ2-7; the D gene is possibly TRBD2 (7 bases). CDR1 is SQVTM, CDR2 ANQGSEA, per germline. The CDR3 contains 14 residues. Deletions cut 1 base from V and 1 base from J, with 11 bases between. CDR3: CSVEVGGPSYEQYF. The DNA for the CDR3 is TGCAGCGTTGAAGTCGGGGGGCCTTCCTACGAGCAGTACTTC.

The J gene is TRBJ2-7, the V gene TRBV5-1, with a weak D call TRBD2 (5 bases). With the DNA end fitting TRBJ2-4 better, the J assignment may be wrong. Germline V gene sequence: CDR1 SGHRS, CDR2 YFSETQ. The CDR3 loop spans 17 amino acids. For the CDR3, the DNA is TGCGCCGGCGGAAAGGACTGGACCGATCCATTAAAAAACATTCAGTACTTC. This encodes CAGGKDWTDPLKNIQYF.

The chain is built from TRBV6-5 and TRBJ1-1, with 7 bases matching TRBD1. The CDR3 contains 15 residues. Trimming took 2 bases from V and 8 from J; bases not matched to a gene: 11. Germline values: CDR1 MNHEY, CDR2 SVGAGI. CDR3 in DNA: TGTGCCAGCAGTTACGGGTTGGACAGGAGCCCCGAAGCTTTCTTT. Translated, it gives CASSYGLDRSPEAFF.

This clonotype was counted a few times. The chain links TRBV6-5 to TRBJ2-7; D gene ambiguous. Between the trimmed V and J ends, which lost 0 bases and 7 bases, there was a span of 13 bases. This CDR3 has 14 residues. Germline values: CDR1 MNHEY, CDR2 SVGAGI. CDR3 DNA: TGTGCCAGCAGTTACTCGAAGGGAACGAGGGAGCAGTACTTC. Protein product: CASSYSKGTREQYF.

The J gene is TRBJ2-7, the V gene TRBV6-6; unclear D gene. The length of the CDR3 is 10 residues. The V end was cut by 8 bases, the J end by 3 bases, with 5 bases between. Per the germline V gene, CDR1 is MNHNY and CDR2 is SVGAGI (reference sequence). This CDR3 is CASGCYEQYF. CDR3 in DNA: TGTGCCAGCGGTTGCTACGAGCAGTACTTC.

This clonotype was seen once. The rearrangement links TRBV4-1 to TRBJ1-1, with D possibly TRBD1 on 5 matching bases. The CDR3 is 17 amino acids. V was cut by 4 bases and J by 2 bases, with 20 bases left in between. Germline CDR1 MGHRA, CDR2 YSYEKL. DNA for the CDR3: TGCGCCAGCAGCCGAACCAGGGTTCGGACACATAACACTGAAGCTTTCTTT. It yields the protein CASSRTRVRTHNTEAFF.

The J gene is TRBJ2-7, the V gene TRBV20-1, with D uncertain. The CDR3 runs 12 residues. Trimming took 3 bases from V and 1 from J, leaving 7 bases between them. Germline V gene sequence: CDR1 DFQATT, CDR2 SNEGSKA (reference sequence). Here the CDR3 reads CSARRISYEQYF. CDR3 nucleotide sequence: TGCAGTGCTAGGAGGATTTCCTACGAGCAGTACTTC.

The CDR3 is CASSFRDISFDGYTF. The CDR3 DNA follows: TGTGCCAGCAGCTTTAGGGATATCAGTTTCGATGGCTACACCTTC. This chain connects TRBV11-2 to TRBJ1-2; D gene unclear. The CDR3 contains 15 residues. The germline gives CDR1 SGHAT, CDR2 FQNNGV. With 3 bases removed from V and 6 bases from J, the gap between germline ends came to 17 bases. Drawing the rest from reference TRBV11-2 and TRBJ1-2, the complete variable domain is EAGVAQSPRYKIIEKRQSVAFWCNPISGHATLYWYQQILGQGPKLLIQFQNNGVVDDSQLPKDRFSAERLKGVDSTLKIQPAKLEDSAVYLCASSFRDISFDGYTFGSGTRLTVV.

The chain's CDR3 is CSARVRYDSYNEQFF. The DNA for the CDR3 is TGCAGTGCTAGGGTCCGATACGACTCCTACAATGAGCAGTTCTTC. This sequence joins TRBV20-1 and TRBJ2-1, with D unresolved. The V end lost 3 bases, the J end lost 0 bases, and 12 bases lay between the germline ends. Per the germline V gene, CDR1 is DFQATT and CDR2 is SNEGSKA (reference sequence). CDR3 length: 15 amino acids.